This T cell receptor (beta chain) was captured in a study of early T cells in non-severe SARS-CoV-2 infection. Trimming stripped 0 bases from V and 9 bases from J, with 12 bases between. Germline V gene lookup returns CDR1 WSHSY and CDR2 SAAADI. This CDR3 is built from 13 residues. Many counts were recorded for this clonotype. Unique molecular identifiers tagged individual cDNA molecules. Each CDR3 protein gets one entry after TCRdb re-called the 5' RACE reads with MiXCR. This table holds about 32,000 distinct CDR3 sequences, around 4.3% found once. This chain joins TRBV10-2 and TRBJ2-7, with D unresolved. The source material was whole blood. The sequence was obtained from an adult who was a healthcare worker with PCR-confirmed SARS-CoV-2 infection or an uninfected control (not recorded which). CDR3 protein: CASSESRDLRQYF. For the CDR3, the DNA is TGCGCCAGCAGTGAGTCAAGAGACTTGCGGCAGTACTTC.